The 16 T cell receptor beta chains below come from one sample, sequenced in a study of cytomegalovirus exposure and HLA in healthy donors. PCR involved 60 Vbeta and 13 Jbeta primers. TCRdb's copy holds only in-frame clones and misses some; the assay was immunoSEQ multiplex PCR. The sample has about 160,000 clones; approximately 81% are singletons. Sequenced sample: PBMCs. These receptor sequences come from a boy aged 2 to 9 in good health and CMV-seronegative.

J is TRBJ2-7 and V is TRBV28; 11 bases match TRBD2. This CDR3 has 14 amino acids. CDR1 is MDHEN and CDR2 is SYDVKM in the germline V gene. V lost 6 bases, J lost 3 bases, and 4 bases stayed unmatched. CDR3 loop: CASRELAGVYEQYF. CDR3 nucleotides: TGTGCCAGCAGGGAACTAGCGGGAGTCTACGAGCAGTACTTC.

The V and J genes are TRBV6-1 and TRBJ1-2; 7 nucleotides match TRBD1. CDR3 size: 12 residues. V lost 8 bases, J lost 2 bases, and 2 bases stayed unmatched. The V gene's germline CDR1 is MNHNS and CDR2 SASEGT. The DNA of the CDR3 is TGTGCCAGCCGGACAGGAAACTATGGCTACACCTTC. Amino acid sequence: CASRTGNYGYTF.

This chain links TRBV28 with TRBJ1-5; 8 bases are shared with TRBD1. Trimming cost V 5 bases and J 6 bases; bases outside gene matches: 3. The germline V gene encodes CDR1 MDHEN and CDR2 SYDVKM. This CDR3 is 13 amino acids long. CDR3 loop: CASSDDRGQPQHF. Here the CDR3 DNA reads TGTGCCAGCAGTGACGACAGGGGTCAGCCCCAGCATTTT. The full variable domain, in which reference TRBV28 and TRBJ1-5 provide the parts outside the CDR3, is DVKVTQSSRYLVKRTGEKVFLECVQDMDHENMFWYRQDPGLGLRLIYFSYDVKMKEKGDIPEGYSVSREKKERFSLILESASTNQTSMYLCASSDDRGQPQHFGDGTRLSIL.

Only one count was recorded for this clone. This rearrangement joins TRBV6-5 to TRBJ1-1; D gene ambiguous. Germline V gives CDR1 MNHEY, CDR2 SVGAGI. The V end lost 2 bases, the J end lost 0 bases, and 7 bases lay between the germline ends. The CDR3 is made up of 14 amino acids. The DNA for the CDR3 is TGTGCCAGCAGTTACACCACTGTGAACACTGAAGCTTTCTTT. Its protein product is CASSYTTVNTEAFF.

CDR3 sequence: CASSPGQGADEQYF. The CDR3 DNA sequence: TGTGCCAGCAGTCCCGGACAGGGAGCGGACGAGCAGTACTTC. The rearrangement uses TRBV6-1 and TRBJ2-5, with TRBD1 identical over 8 bases. Gene TRBJ2-7 matches the end of the DNA better, so the J call may be wrong. The V gene's germline CDR1 is MNHNS and CDR2 SASEGT. This CDR3 contains 14 residues.

The chain uses TRBV11-2 and TRBJ2-2; D is possibly TRBD1 (6 bases). Germline CDR1 is SGHAT and CDR2 is FQNNGV. V was clipped by 5 bases and J by 5 bases, with 15 bases between them. The CDR3 extends over 15 amino acids. The CDR3 here is CASSRSTGQTGELFF. CDR3 in DNA: TGTGCCAGCAGCCGATCGACAGGACAAACCGGGGAGCTGTTTTTT.

This clone was found once. The chain has TRBV9 and TRBJ1-4; D might be TRBD1 (6 bases). Trimming cost V 0 bases and J 4 bases, with 10 bases left between them. Germline V gene data show CDR1 as SGDLS and CDR2 as YYNGEE. The CDR3 is 15 residues long. CDR3 in DNA: TGTGCCAGCAGCGTAGGTCCAGGGGATAATGAAAAACTGTTTTTT. Protein sequence: CASSVGPGDNEKLFF.

This clone has a handful of counts. The J gene is TRBJ2-5, the V gene TRBV5-1; the match to TRBD2 covers 8 bases. The CDR3 length is 16 residues. J lost 5 bases, V lost 0 bases, and 9 bases had no gene match. Germline V gene data show CDR1 as SGHRS and CDR2 as YFSETQ. The CDR3 DNA follows: TGCGCCAGCAGCTTGGCCGCAGCGGGGGCTACGGAGACCCAGTACTTC. This translates into CASSLAAAGATETQYF.

The V call is TRBV10-3, the J call TRBJ2-7; 9 positions agree with TRBD1. Germline V lookup: CDR1 ENHRY, CDR2 SYGVKD. V lost 11 bases, J lost 2 bases, and 7 bases stayed unmatched. The CDR3 is made up of 13 amino acids. In nucleotides, the CDR3 is TGTGCCTCAGCCGGGACAGGGACCTACGAGCAGTACTTC. Translation gives CASAGTGTYEQYF.

The chain recombines TRBV5-1 with TRBJ2-1, with 10 bases aligning to TRBD2. This CDR3 has 15 residues. Per the germline V gene, CDR1 is SGHRS and CDR2 is YFSETQ. V was pared by 5 bases and J by 9 bases, with 11 bases of the junction left unmatched. CDR3 in amino acids: CASSFTSGEGSEQFF. The CDR3 DNA sequence: TGCGCCAGCAGTTTTACTAGCGGGGAAGGAAGTGAGCAGTTCTTC.

The V gene is TRBV19, the J gene TRBJ1-3; D gene uncertain. The CDR3 contains 16 residues. Per the germline V gene, CDR1 is LNHDA and CDR2 is SQIVND (reference sequence). Trimming removed 2 bases from V and 1 base from J, with 12 bases in between. This chain's CDR3 is CASSIFFLESGNTIYF. The CDR3 nucleotides are TGTGCCAGTAGTATATTTTTTTTGGAGTCTGGAAACACCATATATTTT. The whole variable domain, filled in from reference TRBV19 and TRBJ1-3, reads DGGITQSPKYLFRKEGQNVTLSCEQNLNHDAMYWYRQDPGQGLRLIYYSQIVNDFQKGDIAEGYSVSREKKESFPLTVTSAQKNPTAFYLCASSIFFLESGNTIYFGEGSWLTVV.

The chain links TRBV19 to TRBJ2-5, with D unresolved. This CDR3 comprises 12 residues. The V and J ends lost 0 bases and 4 bases respectively, with 3 bases between them. Germline lookup yields CDR1 LNHDA and CDR2 SQIVND (reference sequence). This chain's CDR3 is CASSIEAETQYF. CDR3 DNA sequence: TGTGCCAGTAGTATAGAAGCAGAGACCCAGTACTTC.

Only one count was recorded for this clone. The chain has TRBV6-1 and TRBJ1-4; 7 nucleotides line up with TRBD1. The CDR3 is made up of 15 amino acids. Germline CDR1 MNHNS, CDR2 SASEGT. J gave up 7 bases and V 6 bases, and 11 bases lay outside the gene matches. CDR3 DNA sequence: TGTGCCAGCAGCTACCGACAGGGATTGGGTGAAAAACTGTTTTTT. This sequence encodes CASSYRQGLGEKLFF.

This chain uses TRBV6-1 with TRBJ1-5; D gene unclear. CDR3 length equals 14 residues. With 7 bases removed from V and 9 bases from J, the gap between germline ends came to 19 bases. Looked up from germline, CDR1 is MNHNS and CDR2 is SASEGT. The CDR3 loop is CASNSKGGRRPQHF. The CDR3 DNA reads as TGTGCCAGCAATAGTAAGGGAGGGAGGAGGCCCCAGCATTTT.

The rearrangement uses TRBV4-1 and TRBJ2-1; D gene uncertain. There are 14 residues in the CDR3. From germline, CDR1 is MGHRA and CDR2 YSYEKL. V shed 1 base and J shed 6 bases, with 10 bases lying between them. The CDR3 sequence is CASSQGTFGNEQFF. In DNA, the CDR3 is TGCGCCAGCAGCCAAGGTACCTTCGGCAATGAGCAGTTCTTC.

This clone was recorded only once. The CDR3, as DNA: TGTGCCAGTAGTATCCCCTGGGGCAGCGGGTCTGGAAACACCATATATTTT. It yields the protein CASSIPWGSGSGNTIYF. The chain employs TRBV19 and TRBJ1-3; perhaps TRBD1 as D (5 bases). The V end lost 3 bases, the J end lost 1 base, and 16 bases lay between the germline ends. Germline V CDR1 and CDR2: LNHDA, SQIVND (reference sequence). The CDR3 loop spans 17 amino acids.